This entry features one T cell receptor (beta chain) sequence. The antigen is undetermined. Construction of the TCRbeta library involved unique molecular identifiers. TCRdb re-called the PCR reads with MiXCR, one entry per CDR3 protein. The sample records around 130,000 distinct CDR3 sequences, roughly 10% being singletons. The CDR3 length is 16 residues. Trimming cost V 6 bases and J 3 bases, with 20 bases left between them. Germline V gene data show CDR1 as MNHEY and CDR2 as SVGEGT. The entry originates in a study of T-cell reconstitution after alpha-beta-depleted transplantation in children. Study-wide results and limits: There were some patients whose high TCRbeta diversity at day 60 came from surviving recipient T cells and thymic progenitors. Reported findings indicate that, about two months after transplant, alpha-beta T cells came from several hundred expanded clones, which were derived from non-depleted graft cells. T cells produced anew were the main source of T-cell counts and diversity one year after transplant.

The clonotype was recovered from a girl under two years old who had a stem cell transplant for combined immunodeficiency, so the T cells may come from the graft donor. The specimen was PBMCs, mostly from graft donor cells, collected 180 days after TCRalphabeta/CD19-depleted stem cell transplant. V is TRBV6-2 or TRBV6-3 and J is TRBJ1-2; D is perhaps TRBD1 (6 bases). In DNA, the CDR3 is TGTGCCAGCAGAGACAGGACCTTCCCCGTTGACTATGGCTACACCTTC. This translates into CASRDRTFPVDYGYTF.